This is a list of T cell receptor beta chains from one sample in a study of early T cells in non-severe SARS-CoV-2 infection. TCRdb re-analysed the 5' RACE reads in MiXCR, keeping a single row per CDR3 protein. The sample holds approximately 83,000 distinct CDR3 sequences, about 14% seen once. The specimen sequenced was whole blood. These receptors originate from an adult who was a healthcare worker with PCR-confirmed SARS-CoV-2 infection or an uninfected control (not recorded which). The CDR3 runs from the conserved cysteine through the conserved F or W. The D gene is left open where the match is weak. Only some rows state a clone size, as once, few, many or a class for expanded clones.

clone size	V gene	CDR3 length	D gene	J gene	CDR3 protein	CDR3 DNA
NA	TRBV2	15	NA	TRBJ2-7	CASSPRALSSYEQYF	TGTGCCAGCAGTCCCCGGGCCCTTAGCTCCTACGAGCAGTACTTC
few	TRBV27	19	NA	TRBJ2-2	CASSPVIRAGGRNTGELFF	TGTGCCAGCAGCCCTGTCATAAGGGCCGGGGGTCGTAACACCGGGGAGCTGTTTTTT
NA	TRBV24-1	18	TRBD2	TRBJ2-1	CATSDSGLAGGTYNEQFF	TGTGCCACCAGTGATTCCGGACTAGCGGGAGGGACCTACAATGAGCAGTTCTTC
NA	TRBV7-8	16	NA	TRBJ1-5	CASSTLGADSNQPQHF	TGTGCCAGCAGTACTTTGGGGGCGGATAGCAATCAGCCCCAGCATTTT
NA	TRBV12-3/TRBV12-4	16	NA	TRBJ2-3	CAISPQAGGEGDTQYF	TGTGCCATCAGTCCCCAGGCCGGGGGAGAAGGCGATACGCAGTATTTT
few	TRBV7-8	16	NA	TRBJ2-1	CASSFREGPSYNEQFF	TGTGCCAGCAGCTTCCGTGAGGGACCCTCCTACAATGAGCAGTTCTTC
many	TRBV7-9	12	NA	TRBJ2-5	CASSSARETQYF	TGTGCCAGCAGTTCGGCGCGGGAGACCCAGTACTTC
many	TRBV5-8	13	NA	TRBJ2-1	CASSLGMSNEQFF	TGTGCCAGCAGCTTGGGGATGAGCAATGAGCAGTTCTTC
many	TRBV4-1	17	NA	TRBJ2-7	CASSQFFSLDSTYEQYF	TGCGCCAGCAGCCAGTTCTTCTCCCTAGACAGCACCTACGAGCAGTACTTC
few	TRBV7-2	15	TRBD2	TRBJ2-1	CASSLGTSGRDEQFF	TGTGCCAGCAGCCTCGGGACTAGCGGGAGGGATGAGCAGTTCTTC
NA	TRBV6-5	15	TRBD2	TRBJ2-3	CASSLAGAPTDTQYF	TGTGCCAGCAGCTTAGCGGGAGCTCCCACAGATACGCAGTATTTT
NA	TRBV11-3	14	TRBD2	TRBJ2-1	CASSLGLANNEQFF	TGTGCCAGCAGCTTAGGACTAGCGAACAATGAGCAGTTCTTC
many	TRBV10-3	14	TRBD2	TRBJ2-3	CAIGTSGSADTQYF	TGTGCCATCGGGACTAGCGGGAGTGCAGATACGCAGTATTTT
NA	TRBV18	13	TRBD1	TRBJ2-5	CASSAGQDSTQYF	TGTGCCAGCTCTGCCGGACAGGATTCCACCCAGTACTTC
NA	TRBV29-1	14	TRBD1	TRBJ2-2	CSVEGDRNTGELFF	TGCAGCGTTGAAGGGGACAGAAACACCGGGGAGCTGTTTTTT
NA	TRBV7-2	11	NA	TRBJ1-1	CASSPYSEAFF	TGTGCCAGCAGCCCATACAGTGAAGCTTTCTTT
NA	TRBV9	17	NA	TRBJ2-2	CASSVATGALYTGELFF	TGTGCCAGCAGCGTAGCTACGGGGGCCTTATACACCGGGGAGCTGTTTTTT
NA	TRBV7-9	12	NA	TRBJ1-2	CASSPLGRGYTF	TGTGCCAGCAGCCCCCTAGGCAGGGGCTACACCTTC
few	TRBV7-9	17	TRBD1	TRBJ2-7	CAGSLARDSLSSYEQYF	TGTGCCGGCAGCTTAGCGAGGGACAGCCTAAGCTCCTACGAGCAGTACTTC
NA	TRBV12-3/TRBV12-4	13	TRBD1	TRBJ2-3	CASTPPHRGTQYF	TGTGCCAGCACCCCCCCCCACAGGGGTACGCAGTATTTT
few	TRBV10-3	14	NA	TRBJ2-7	CAIRGRAEPYEQYF	TGTGCCATTCGGGGTAGGGCAGAACCTTACGAGCAGTACTTC
few	TRBV24-1	16	TRBD1	TRBJ2-2	CATSETGANIPGELFF	TGTGCCACCAGTGAAACAGGGGCCAATATACCCGGGGAGCTGTTTTTT
many	TRBV20-1	15	TRBD2	TRBJ2-3	CSASRLAGFTDTQYF	TGCAGTGCTAGCCGGCTAGCGGGGTTCACAGATACGCAGTATTTT
few	TRBV12-3/TRBV12-4	15	TRBD1	TRBJ2-3	CASRTGTGSTDTQYF	TGTGCCAGCAGGACCGGGACAGGTAGCACAGATACGCAGTATTTT
many	TRBV7-9	14	NA	TRBJ1-1	CASGRQNLNTEAFF	TGTGCCAGCGGCAGACAGAATTTGAACACTGAAGCTTTCTTT
few	TRBV7-9	15	TRBD2	TRBJ2-3	CASSYLAGGDYTQYF	TGTGCCAGCAGCTACCTAGCGGGAGGGGATTATACGCAGTATTTT